This paragraph covers one TCR beta chain sequence. One junction end disagrees with the germline gene, perhaps due to a read error. This entry is derived from a study of tumor-infiltrating lymphocytes in primary liver carcinoma. Study details: Productive TCRbeta read counts per sample ran from roughly 4 to 7 million and were similar across tissue types.

Co-extracted RNA and DNA came from about 19-30 mg of unsorted bulk tissue. At sampling, these chronic HBV carriers had received no treatment. Total RNA amounting to 450 to 500 ng was the source from which TCR beta cDNA was made with a constant-region primer. Sequencing libraries for TCR beta derived from three nested multiplex PCR rounds that used slightly modified ARM-PCR. The opening two PCR rounds, approximately 10 cycles each, paired TRBV1-TRBV30 forward primers with a C-beta reverse primer. TCRdb reanalysed the multiplex PCR reads using MiXCR and keeps one entry per CDR3 protein. Found here are over 100,000 distinct CDR3 sequences, nearly 70% of them singletons; the top ten hold over 7.5%. The germline gives CDR1 SGHAT, CDR2 FQNNGV. CDR3 size: 13 residues.

The sequenced sample consisted of tumor-adjacent normal liver tissue. The receptor was isolated from a woman aged 55-69 years with primary liver carcinoma and hepatitis B virus infection. V is TRBV11-2 and J is TRBJ1-2, with D unresolved. Here the CDR3 DNA reads TGTGCCAGCAGCCCGACCCATAACTATGACAACGCCTTC. This codes for CASSPTHNYDNAF.